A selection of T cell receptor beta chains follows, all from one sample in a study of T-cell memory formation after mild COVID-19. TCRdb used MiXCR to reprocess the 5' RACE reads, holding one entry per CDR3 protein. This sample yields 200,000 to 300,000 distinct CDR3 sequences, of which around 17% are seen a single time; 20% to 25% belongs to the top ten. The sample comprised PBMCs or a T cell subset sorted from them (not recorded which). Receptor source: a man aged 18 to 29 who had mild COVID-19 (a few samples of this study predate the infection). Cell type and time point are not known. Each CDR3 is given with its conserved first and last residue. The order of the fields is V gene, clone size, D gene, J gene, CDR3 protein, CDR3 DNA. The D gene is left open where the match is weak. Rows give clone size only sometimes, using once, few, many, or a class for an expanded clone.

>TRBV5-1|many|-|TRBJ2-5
CASSPGAGAWETQYF
TGCGCCAGCAGCCCGGGGGCAGGGGCTTGGGAGACCCAGTACTTC
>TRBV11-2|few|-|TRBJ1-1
CASSLSRGGFMNTEAFF
TGTGCCAGCAGCTTATCTCGTGGGGGCTTTATGAACACTGAAGCTTTCTTT
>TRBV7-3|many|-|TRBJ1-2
CASSLTGRGDGYTF
TGTGCCAGCAGCTTAACGGGAAGGGGGGATGGCTACACCTTC
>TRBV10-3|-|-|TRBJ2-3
CAISRGSGATDTQYF
TGTGCCATCTCCAGGGGGTCGGGGGCCACAGATACGCAGTATTTT
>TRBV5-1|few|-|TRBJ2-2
CASTALTGELFF
TGCGCCAGCACAGCCCTCACCGGGGAGCTGTTTTTT
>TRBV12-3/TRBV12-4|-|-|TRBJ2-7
CASSPFPQEGEQYF
TGTGCCAGCAGCCCCTTTCCCCAGGAGGGCGAGCAGTACTTC
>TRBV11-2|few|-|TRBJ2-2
CASSLRTGNTGELFF
TGTGCCAGCAGCTTAAGGACGGGGAACACCGGGGAGCTGTTTTTT
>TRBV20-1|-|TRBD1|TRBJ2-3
CSAKGQGISDTQYF
TGCAGTGCTAAGGGACAGGGAATCTCAGATACGCAGTATTTT
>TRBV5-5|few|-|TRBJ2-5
CASGQQGQETQYF
TGTGCCAGCGGACAACAGGGTCAAGAGACCCAGTACTTC
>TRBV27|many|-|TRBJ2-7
CASSLAAVGSYEQYF
TGTGCCAGCAGTTTAGCGGCAGTAGGGTCCTACGAGCAGTACTTC
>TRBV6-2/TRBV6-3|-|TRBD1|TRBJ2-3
CASSRPDRGGPDTQYF
TGTGCCAGCAGTCGCCCCGACAGGGGAGGACCAGATACGCAGTATTTT
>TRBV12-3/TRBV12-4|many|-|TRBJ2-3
CASSWIERDTQYF
TGTGCCAGCAGCTGGATTGAGCGGGATACGCAGTATTTT
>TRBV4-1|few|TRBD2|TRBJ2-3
CASSPAAPLAGGADTQYF
TGCGCCAGCAGCCCGGCGGCCCCGCTAGCCGGGGGGGCAGATACGCAGTATTTT
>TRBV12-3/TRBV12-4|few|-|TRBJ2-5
CASSPEGQETQYF
TGTGCCAGCAGCCCTGAGGGGCAAGAGACCCAGTACTTC
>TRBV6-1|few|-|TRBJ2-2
CASTLVGELFF
TGTGCCAGCACTCTGGTCGGGGAGCTGTTTTTT
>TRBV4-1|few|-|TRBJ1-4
CASSQVSTTNEKLFF
TGCGCCAGCAGCCAAGTCAGTACAACTAATGAAAAACTGTTTTTT
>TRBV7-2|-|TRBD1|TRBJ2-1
CASSVGTGEQFF
TGTGCCAGCAGCGTAGGGACAGGGGAGCAGTTCTTC
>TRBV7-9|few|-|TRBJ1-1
CASSDQENTEAFF
TGTGCCAGCAGCGACCAGGAGAACACTGAAGCTTTCTTT
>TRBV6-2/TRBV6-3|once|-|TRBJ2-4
CASGMILAKNIQYF
TGTGCCAGCGGGATGATACTAGCCAAAAACATTCAGTACTTC
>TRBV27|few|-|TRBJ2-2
CASRAGGLNGELFF
TGTGCCAGCAGAGCTGGGGGCCTCAACGGGGAGCTGTTTTTT
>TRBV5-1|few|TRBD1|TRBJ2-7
CASSLGDSNYEQYF
TGCGCCAGCAGCTTAGGGGACAGTAACTACGAGCAGTACTTC
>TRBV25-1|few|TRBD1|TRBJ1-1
CASSDVGQGTEAFF
TGTGCCAGCAGTGACGTCGGACAGGGGACTGAAGCTTTCTTT
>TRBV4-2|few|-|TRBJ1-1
CASSQDPGGVEWNTEAFF
TGTGCCAGCAGCCAAGATCCGGGGGGGGTGGAGTGGAACACTGAAGCTTTCTTT
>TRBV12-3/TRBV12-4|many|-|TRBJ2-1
CASRLDEQFF
TGTGCCAGCAGACTGGATGAGCAGTTCTTC